The 26 T cell receptor beta chains below come from one sample, sequenced in a study of early T cells in non-severe SARS-CoV-2 infection. One entry per CDR3 protein, called by TCRdb with MiXCR from the 5' RACE reads. The repertoire includes more than 50,000 distinct CDR3 sequences, roughly 12% of them detected once, and over 1.3% sits in the top ten. Source: whole blood, taken at baseline. The receptors stem from an adult who was a healthcare worker with PCR-confirmed SARS-CoV-2 infection or an uninfected control (not recorded which).

This clonotype was seen more than once but under ten times. The chain combines TRBV29-1 with TRBJ2-7; 9 bases are a match to TRBD2. Germline-derived CDR1 and CDR2 are SQVTM and ANQGSEA. CDR3 length: 13 residues. V was clipped by 4 bases and J by 3 bases; unmatched bases: 4. The CDR3 bases are TGCAGCGTTGGCGGGAGGGCCCGCTACGAGCAGTACTTC. Translation: CSVGGRARYEQYF.

The chain employs TRBV6-5 and TRBJ1-6; TRBD1 agrees at 9 bases. The CDR3 has 16 amino acids. CDR1 and CDR2 (germline): MNHEY, SVGAGI. Losses at the gene ends were 4 bases for V and 10 bases for J; bases not matched to a gene: 11. In nucleotides, the CDR3 is TGTGCCAGCAGTTCACCTGGGACAGGGAGGTTCTCACCCCTCCACTTT. This sequence encodes CASSSPGTGRFSPLHF.

The table lists this clonotype with many counts. The rearrangement joins TRBV2 to TRBJ1-6, with D uncertain. The CDR3 length is 13 residues. Looked up from germline, CDR1 is SNHLY and CDR2 is FYNNEI. V gave up 1 base and J gave up 7 bases, with 5 bases separating them. The CDR3 sequence is CASSEGVNSPLHF. The CDR3 DNA follows: TGTGCCAGCAGTGAAGGGGTGAATTCACCCCTCCACTTT.

The chain is built from TRBV3-1 and TRBJ2-3; TRBD2 matches 10 bases. CDR1 is LGHDT, CDR2 YNNKEL, per germline (reference sequence). CDR3 length: 18 residues. After removal of 0 bases from V and 4 bases from J, the junction contained 10 bases not matched to a gene. The CDR3 loop reads CASSQETASGSLSDTQYF. CDR3 sequence (DNA): TGTGCCAGCAGCCAAGAAACGGCTAGCGGGAGTCTATCAGATACGCAGTATTTT.

The rearrangement joins TRBV6-6 to TRBJ1-1, with 7 bases lining up with TRBD1. Per the germline V gene, CDR1 is MNHNY and CDR2 is SVGAGI (reference sequence). V dropped 5 bases and J dropped 0; count of bases not matched to a gene: 6. The CDR3 length is 15 residues. As DNA, the CDR3 is TGTGCCAGCAGTACTGGACAGGAAGTGAACACTGAAGCTTTCTTT. As protein: CASSTGQEVNTEAFF.

This clonotype was detected only a few times. The chain employs TRBV27 and TRBJ1-2; D is undetermined. V lost 7 bases, J lost 2 bases, and 17 bases lay in between. This CDR3 has 15 residues. The germline CDR1 and CDR2 sequences are MNHEY and SMNVEV (reference sequence). The CDR3 reads CASMLKMAGNYGYTF. The CDR3 nucleotides read TGTGCCAGCATGTTAAAGATGGCAGGAAACTATGGCTACACCTTC.

This clonotype was observed a few times. V gene TRBV7-2 combines with J gene TRBJ2-1; 7 nucleotides line up with TRBD2. The CDR3 is 14 residues long. Germline trimming cut 1 base from V and 5 bases from J; bases unmatched to any gene: 2. CDR1 is SGHTA, CDR2 FQGNSA, per germline. The CDR3 spells CASSLVGLNNEQFF. As DNA, the CDR3 is TGTGCCAGCAGCTTAGTGGGACTAAACAATGAGCAGTTCTTC.

This clonotype was seen at least ten times. The chain joins TRBV18 to TRBJ1-1; TRBD1 might be the D (6 bases). V dropped 3 bases and J dropped 3 bases, with 14 bases sitting between them. The V gene's germline CDR1 is KGHSH and CDR2 LQKENI. This CDR3 spans 15 amino acids. The CDR3 protein is CASSPTGNMDTEAFF. In DNA form, the CDR3 reads TGTGCCAGCTCACCCACAGGGAATATGGACACTGAAGCTTTCTTT.

This clonotype was counted many times. The J gene is TRBJ1-1, the V gene TRBV9, with D hard to call. The V gene lost 0 bases and the J gene lost 1 base, with 10 bases spanning the gap. Germline CDR1 and CDR2: SGDLS and YYNGEE. The CDR3 is made up of 15 amino acids. The DNA of the CDR3 is TGTGCCAGCAGCGTAGATGTGGAACCGAACACTGAAGCTTTCTTT. Translated: CASSVDVEPNTEAFF. Together with reference TRBV9 and TRBJ1-1, the CDR3 gives the full variable domain: DSGVTQTPKHLITATGQRVTLRCSPRSGDLSVYWYQQSLDQGLQFLIQYYNGEERAKGNILERFSAQQFPDLHSELNLSSLELGDSALYFCASSVDVEPNTEAFFGQGTRLTVV.

A remark on this clonotype: With a much larger clone just one base away, this may be a read error. Without the conserved terminal phenylalanine or tryptophan, this CDR3 likely stems from a read error. This chain connects TRBV20-1 to TRBJ1-5, with TRBD1 as a possible D gene (6 bases). The CDR3 has 14 amino acids. Germline V gene lookup returns CDR1 DFQATT and CDR2 SNEGSKA (reference sequence). V was clipped by 6 bases and J by 7 bases, with 19 bases between them. Written as DNA, the CDR3 is TGCAGTGCCCGCCAGGGACAAGGGGCGCAGCCCCAGCATTCT. Amino acid sequence: CSARQGQGAQPQHS.

The table lists this clonotype with a few counts. The gene calls are TRBV11-2 and TRBJ2-3, with 7 bases that match TRBD1. In germline, CDR1 is SGHAT, CDR2 FQNNGV. The CDR3 is 14 amino acids. V was pared by 4 bases and J by 3 bases, with 4 bases of the junction left unmatched. For the CDR3, the DNA is TGTGCCAGCAGCTCCTCACAGGGGACAGATACGCAGTATTTT. Translating gives CASSSSQGTDTQYF.

V is TRBV28 and J is TRBJ1-5; a possible D gene is TRBD1 (6 bases). V lost 8 bases and J lost 5, with 19 bases in between. Germline V CDR1 and CDR2: MDHEN, SYDVKM. This CDR3 contains 15 residues. CDR3 in DNA: TGTGCCAGCTCGGGGGGCCAAATATGGGATCAGCCCCAGCATTTT. It yields the protein CASSGGQIWDQPQHF.

This clonotype occurred a few times. This rearrangement joins TRBV7-9 to TRBJ1-3; D uncertain. V lost 4 bases to trimming and J lost 2 bases, with 9 bases between them. Germline CDR1 is SEHNR and CDR2 is FQNEAQ (reference sequence). There are 14 residues in the CDR3. CDR3: CASSSEEAGNTIYF. The CDR3 coding sequence is TGTGCCAGCAGCTCGGAGGAGGCTGGAAACACCATATATTTT.

In this sample, this clonotype turned up a few times. J is TRBJ1-1 and V is TRBV28; possible D gene TRBD1, 6 bases. V was shortened by 7 bases and J by 6 bases, with 18 bases between the two germline ends. CDR3 length equals 14 residues. Germline CDR1 reads MDHEN; CDR2 reads SYDVKM. The CDR3 spells CASTYGGGLAEAFF. CDR3 DNA: TGTGCCAGCACCTACGGAGGGGGACTCGCTGAAGCTTTCTTT.

This clonotype was detected ten times or more. This sequence joins TRBV7-6 and TRBJ2-1; TRBD2 matches at 11 bases. The CDR3 length is 15 residues. The germline CDR1 and CDR2 sequences are SGHVS and FNYEAQ. Trimming removed 5 bases from V and 7 bases from J; junction bases left unmatched: 7. The CDR3, as DNA: TGTGCCAGCAGCCAACTAGCGGGAGTCGGGAATGAGCAGTTCTTC. Amino acid sequence: CASSQLAGVGNEQFF.

The genes are TRBV3-1 and TRBJ2-3; 7 bases agree with TRBD2. The CDR3 covers 21 residues. The germline CDR1 and CDR2 sequences are LGHDT and YNNKEL (reference sequence). The ends lost 2 bases at V and 5 bases at J; junction bases unmatched: 25. DNA for the CDR3: TGTGCCAGCAGCCAATTGGGTATTGAGTCTAGCGGCCACACCCGGCAAGATACGCAGTATTTT. Translated: CASSQLGIESSGHTRQDTQYF.

This clonotype has only a few counts. The chain carries TRBV6-5 and TRBJ1-1; D ambiguous. This CDR3 is built from 14 residues. Trimming pared 3 bases from V and 0 bases from J, leaving 8 bases between. CDR1 is MNHEY, CDR2 SVGAGI, per germline. In DNA form, the CDR3 reads TGTGCCAGCAGTTATGACCGCATGAACACTGAAGCTTTCTTT. Protein product: CASSYDRMNTEAFF.

This clonotype has only a few counts. J is TRBJ1-1 and V is TRBV20-1; D uncertain. Per the germline V gene, CDR1 is DFQATT and CDR2 is SNEGSKA (reference sequence). This CDR3 has 13 amino acids. Deletions cut 1 base from V and 2 bases from J, with 8 bases between. This CDR3 is CSARGGSNTEAFF. In DNA, the CDR3 is TGCAGTGCTAGAGGTGGGTCCAACACTGAAGCTTTCTTT.

This clonotype was observed a few times. The chain recombines TRBV5-1 with TRBJ1-2; 7 bases are a match to TRBD1. The V gene end was trimmed by 3 bases and the J gene end by 7 bases; junction bases not matched to a gene: 9. The CDR3 is made up of 14 amino acids. CDR1 and CDR2 from the germline V gene are SGHRS and YFSETQ. The CDR3 region is CASSWGEGAFGYTF. In DNA form, the CDR3 reads TGCGCCAGCAGCTGGGGCGAGGGGGCTTTTGGCTACACCTTC.

The rearrangement uses TRBV9 and TRBJ1-6, with D possibly TRBD1 on 6 matching bases. Trimming removed 0 bases from V and 4 bases from J, with 11 bases in between. Germline V gene sequence: CDR1 SGDLS, CDR2 YYNGEE. The CDR3 is 16 amino acids. The CDR3 DNA sequence: TGTGCCAGCAGCGTAGCCCCTGGACAGTATAATTCACCCCTCCACTTT. Protein: CASSVAPGQYNSPLHF.

The gene calls are TRBV20-1 and TRBJ1-3; unclear D gene. This CDR3 spans 13 amino acids. V dropped 6 bases and J dropped 2 bases, with 11 bases sitting between them. Germline loops: CDR1 DFQATT, CDR2 SNEGSKA (reference sequence). The CDR3, as DNA: TGCAGTGCGAGGTCCGGGCCTGGAAACACCATATATTTT. Its translation is CSARSGPGNTIYF.

The table lists this clonotype with a few counts. The chain is built from TRBV28 and TRBJ2-7, with 8 bases fitting TRBD2. The CDR3 totals 15 residues. V dropped 7 bases and J dropped 0; count of bases not matched to a gene: 8. CDR1 is MDHEN, CDR2 SYDVKM, per germline. The CDR3 nucleotides are TGTGCCAGCAATAAATCCGGGACTAGCTCCTACGAGCAGTACTTC. Amino acid sequence: CASNKSGTSSYEQYF.

This clonotype came up a few times. V gene TRBV10-1 combines with J gene TRBJ2-7; the D is unclear. Germline lookup yields CDR1 WNHNN and CDR2 SYGVQD (reference sequence). The CDR3 consists of 13 residues. Trimming cost V 6 bases and J 1 base, with 10 bases left between them. The DNA for the CDR3 is TGCGCCAGCAGCGAGACAAATTCCTACGAGCAGTACTTC. Its translation is CASSETNSYEQYF.

The chain has TRBV7-9 and TRBJ2-7; D call uncertain. The CDR3 is made up of 12 amino acids. Trimming removed 10 bases at V and 0 bases at J, with 10 bases between. Per germline, CDR1 SEHNR and CDR2 FQNEAQ (reference sequence). CDR3 residues: CATGPSSYEQYF. As DNA, the CDR3 is TGTGCCACCGGGCCTTCCTCCTACGAGCAGTACTTC.

This clonotype was detected a few times. The V and J genes are TRBV7-9 and TRBJ1-2; TRBD1 might be the D (5 bases). CDR1 is SEHNR, CDR2 FQNEAQ, per germline (reference sequence). The CDR3 loop spans 15 amino acids. V was pared by 4 bases and J by 8 bases, with 20 bases between. As DNA, the CDR3 is TGTGCCAGCAGCTGCTGTTTGAGGGGACCGAAAGGCTACACCTTC. Residues: CASSCCLRGPKGYTF.

This clonotype appeared many times. The rearrangement uses TRBV28 and TRBJ1-2; D is possibly TRBD1 (6 bases). The V end lost 4 bases, the J end lost 5 bases, and 14 bases lay between the germline ends. The CDR3 extends over 14 amino acids. Germline lookup yields CDR1 MDHEN and CDR2 SYDVKM. CDR3 nucleotides: TGTGCCAGCAGTTCACAGGGCGTAAGATATGGCTACACCTTC. Translating gives CASSSQGVRYGYTF.